This T cell receptor beta chain was profiled in a study of blood T cells in healthy people across ages. Germline CDR1 reads SQVTM; CDR2 reads ANQGSEA. The CDR3 is made up of 12 amino acids. Study outcomes and limitations: Calculation of diversity from one million T cells yielded estimates considered to be underestimates. The study lacked donor CMV status, which possibly confounded expanded clonotype changes.

Regarding this clonotype: Its antigen is undetermined.

Using a J-beta primer mix together with a sample-barcoded 5' primer, a second PCR was run for about 6 to 12 cycles. TCRdb reprocessed the 5' RACE reads via MiXCR and lists one record per CDR3 protein. The repertoire holds about 1.8 million distinct CDR3 sequences, with about 50% as singletons. The sample consisted of blood. This TCR came from a woman aged 40 to 49 in good health. The V gene is TRBV29-1, the J gene TRBJ2-1, with D perhaps TRBD1 (6 bases). CDR3 sequence (DNA): TGCCCCCATCCGGGACAAGGCGTAGGGCAGTTCTTC. This gives the protein CPHPGQGVGQFF.